Listed below are T cell receptor beta chains from one sample, sequenced in a study of CD8+ T cells in alopecia areata. Measured with immunoSEQ multiplex PCR; TCRdb has only the in-frame clones, and not every one. Of fewer than 250,000 clones in the sample, approximately 56% were seen once. The sample in question was CD4+ T cells sorted from blood, obtained at week 4, from a patient treated with tofacitinib. The receptors originated from a human donor with alopecia areata. Both conserved end residues are trimmed from each CDR3. Fields, in order: J gene, clone size, V gene, CDR3 protein. The size of a clone is reported for some rows only, either as once, few or many, or as a class for expanded clones.

>TRBJ2-6|-|TRBV5-1
ASSLALSGANVLT
>TRBJ2-7|-|TRBV5-1
ASSLGLASSYEQY
>TRBJ1-1|few|TRBV19
ASSITPQGASTEAF
>TRBJ2-7|-|TRBV10-3
AISGGSAGDEQY
>TRBJ1-5|-|TRBV30
AWSKGVNQPQH
>TRBJ1-2|-|TRBV7-8
ASSLSAGANYGYT
>TRBJ2-7|-|TRBV11-1
ASSDDRAESYEQY
>TRBJ2-7|once|TRBV29-1
SVGQRLSYEQY
>TRBJ1-5|-|TRBV7-2
ASSPQRNQPQH
>TRBJ2-7|-|TRBV7-2
ASSFGGRVTEQY
>TRBJ1-2|-|TRBV7-2
ASSLDPNYGYT
>TRBJ2-5|few|TRBV30
AWGLMGETQY
>TRBJ1-2|-|TRBV9
ASSVGRGSYGYT
>TRBJ2-3|few|TRBV7-3
ASSPGLAGHTDTQY
>TRBJ2-6|few|TRBV2
ASGGSRSGANVLT
>TRBJ2-4|-|TRBV30
AAGREGKNIQY
>TRBJ2-2|-|TRBV29-1
SVDSRNTGELF
>TRBJ1-2|-|TRBV29-1
SAKTENYGYT
>TRBJ2-1|-|TRBV6-1
ASSQTSGPGNEQF
>TRBJ1-1|once|TRBV2
ASTGETNTEAF
>TRBJ2-1|once|TRBV29-1
SVGESSYNEQF
>TRBJ2-1|-|TRBV29-1
SVEPPVAASYNEQF
>TRBJ2-7|few|TRBV29-1
SVIRDSPYEQY
>TRBJ1-2|few|TRBV6-6
ASSKQGSNGYT
>TRBJ2-7|-|TRBV4-1
ASSYDRTSYEQY
>TRBJ1-1|-|TRBV9
ASSVGTRMNTEAF